This T cell receptor (beta chain) came from a study of OX40 agonist ivuxolimab in advanced cancers. At the level of the whole study: Ivuxolimab was an agonistic, fully human IgG2 monoclonal antibody directed against OX40 (CD134), a costimulatory receptor. A male proportion of nearly 85% and a mean age of approximately 61 years, ranging from roughly 20 to 80, were recorded for the dose-escalation cohort. Partial responses occurred in three dose-escalation patients: two with cutaneous melanoma and one with hepatocellular carcinoma. Prior anti-PD-1, anti-PD-L1 or anti-CTLA-4 therapy was permitted, and 30% to 50% of dose-escalation patients had received checkpoint inhibitors. The monotherapy dose-escalation portion (N ≈ 52 patients) of the phase I ivuxolimab trial is reported in the paper. Intravenous ivuxolimab was administered to patients every 2 weeks at six dose levels: 0.01, 0.1, 0.3, 1.5, 3 and 10 mg/kg. Peripheral TCRbeta sequencing aimed to test whether ivuxolimab altered TCR sequence diversity and caused clonal T-cell expansion. Of the roughly 50 dose-escalation patients, hepatocellular carcinoma was present in about 20, melanoma in roughly 15, renal cell carcinoma in 9 and head and neck cancer in 9.

The trial excluded patients who had a history of autoimmune disease or who were on systemic immunosuppression. Peripheral blood for TCR sequencing was drawn from every dose cohort at baseline, at cycle 4 day 1 and at cycle 7 day 1. Samples came from an open-label, multicenter, first-in-human phase I dose-escalation trial of ivuxolimab. Adults with locally advanced or metastatic head and neck squamous cell, hepatocellular, melanoma or renal cell carcinoma were enrolled in the trial. Before TCR sequencing, CD4+ T cells and CD8+ T cells from peripheral blood were sorted into separate populations. General study outcomes and caveats: The antigen specificity of the peripheral T cells that underwent clonal expansion was not determined. In the 0.1-3.0 mg/kg groups, partial responders were among the patients with the lowest normalized peripheral clonal expansion, particularly in CD8+ T cells. Low levels of normalized T-cell clonal expansion were also seen in some patients who did not respond. After ivuxolimab, CD8+ T cells had more expanded clones than CD4+ T cells on average. At doses of 0.1 to 3.0 mg/kg, clonal expansion of both CD4+ and CD8+ blood T cells was observed from baseline to week 6.

Trimming leaves V shorter by 4 bases and J shorter by 1 base, with the junction holding 3 bases beyond the gene matches. Counted from cysteine to phenylalanine, this CDR3 has 14 amino acids. This entry keeps only the CDR3 DNA: 42 bases, framed from base 1. The germline V gene gives CDR1 as SGHRS and CDR2 as YFSETQ. About this clone itself: This clone's antigen is unknown. Within one base of it there is no much larger clone, and no base qualities were kept.

To sequence the TCRbeta CDR3 region, genomic DNA was isolated from the sorted cells. The immunoSEQ Assay was used to sequence the TCRbeta CDR3 regions. In TCRdb, the immuneACCESS table is reduced to in-frame sequences with V and J assigned. These tables do not hold every clone; where another copy was compared, an unresolved V gene accounts for under half, and the others remain unexplained. Counted in this sample were 15,000 to 20,000 clones; approximately 92% of them appeared once. In total, the top ten clones hold over 25% of the sample. The V gene is TRBV5-1 and the J gene is TRBJ2-5; 8 bases in the junction line up with TRBD2. The sequenced sample was CD4+ or CD8+ T cells sorted from blood, obtained in a trial of the OX40 agonist ivuxolimab. The sequence came from an adult with an advanced solid tumor such as melanoma, head and neck, liver or kidney cancer. The CDR3 protein: CASSEGLVQETQYF. The DNA is TGCGCCAGCAGCGAGGGACTAGTCCAAGAGACCCAGTACTTC.